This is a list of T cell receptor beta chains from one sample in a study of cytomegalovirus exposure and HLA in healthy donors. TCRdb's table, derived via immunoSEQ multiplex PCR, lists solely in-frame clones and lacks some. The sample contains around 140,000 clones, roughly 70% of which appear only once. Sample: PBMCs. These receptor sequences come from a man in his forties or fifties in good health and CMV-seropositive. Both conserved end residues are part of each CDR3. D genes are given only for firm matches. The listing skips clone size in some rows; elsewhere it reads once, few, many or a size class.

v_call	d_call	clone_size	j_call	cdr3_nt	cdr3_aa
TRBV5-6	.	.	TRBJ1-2	TGTGCCAGCAGCTTAGGATCAGGGGACCGTGGCTACACCTTC	CASSLGSGDRGYTF
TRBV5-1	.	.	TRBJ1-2	TGCGCCAGCAGTAACACGGGTAACTATGGCTACACCTTC	CASSNTGNYGYTF
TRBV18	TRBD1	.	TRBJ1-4	TGTGCCAGCTCACTAAATGGGCCGGGACAGGGGCCGAATGAAAAACTGTTTTTT	CASSLNGPGQGPNEKLFF
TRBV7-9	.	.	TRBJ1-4	TGTGCCAGCAGCTTAGGACGTGACAGAGCACTGTTTTTT	CASSLGRDRALFF
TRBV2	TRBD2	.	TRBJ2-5	TGTGCCAGCAGTGGGGTTAGCGGGACGTTCTCCATTTCACAAGAGACCCAGTACTTC	CASSGVSGTFSISQETQYF
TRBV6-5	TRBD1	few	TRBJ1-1	TGTGCCAGCAGTTACGATTCGACAGGGCGGAACACTGAAGCTTTCTTT	CASSYDSTGRNTEAFF
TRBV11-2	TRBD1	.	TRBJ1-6	TGTGCCAGCAGCTTAGCCGGGACAGGGGCATACTCACCCCTCCACTTT	CASSLAGTGAYSPLHF
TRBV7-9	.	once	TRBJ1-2	TGTGCCAGCAGCTTAGCACTGAACTATGGCTACACCTTC	CASSLALNYGYTF
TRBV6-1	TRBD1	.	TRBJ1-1	TGTGCCAGCAGAGGACAGGGTAAAACGTACACTGAAGCTTTCTTT	CASRGQGKTYTEAFF
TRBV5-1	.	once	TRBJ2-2	TGCGCCAGCAGCTTGGCGGGAGCTGAAACCGGGGAGCTGTTTTTT	CASSLAGAETGELFF
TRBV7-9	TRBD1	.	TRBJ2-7	TGTGCCAGCAGCTTAGCATTCTACTCCGGGACAGGGAGCTCCTACGAGCAGTACTTC	CASSLAFYSGTGSSYEQYF
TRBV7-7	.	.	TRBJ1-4	TGTGCTAGCAGTCACCGATCCGGGACAACTAATGAAAAACTGTTTTTT	CASSHRSGTTNEKLFF
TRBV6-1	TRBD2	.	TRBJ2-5	TGTGCCAGCAGTGATTTGCTAGCGGGGGTTTTGGAGACCCAGTACTTC	CASSDLLAGVLETQYF
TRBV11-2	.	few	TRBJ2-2	TGTGCCGGCGGCAGAGGTCGCGGGACCGGGGAGCTGTTTTTT	CAGGRGRGTGELFF
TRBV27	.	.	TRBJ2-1	TGTGCCAGCAGTTTATCTTACGTGAGTAATGAGCAGTTCTTC	CASSLSYVSNEQFF
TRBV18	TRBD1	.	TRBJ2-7	TGTGCCAGCTCAGGGGGACAGCCAAACGAGCAGTACTTC	CASSGGQPNEQYF
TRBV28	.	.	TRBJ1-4	TGTGCCAGCAGTAGAGAAACTAATGAAAAACTGTTTTTT	CASSRETNEKLFF
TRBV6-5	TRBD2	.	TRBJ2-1	TGTGCCAGTGCCCGGGGGGGTTCCTACAATGAGCAGTTCTTC	CASARGGSYNEQFF
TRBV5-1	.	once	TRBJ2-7	TGCGCCAGCAGCTTTTCAGAGGGCCCCTACGAGCAGTACTTC	CASSFSEGPYEQYF
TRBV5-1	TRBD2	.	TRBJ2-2	TGCGCCAGCACGACTAGCGGGGGGGCTCCCGGGGAGCTGTTTTTT	CASTTSGGAPGELFF
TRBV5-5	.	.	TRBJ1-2	TGTGCCAGCAGCTTGGTTGGGGGGACCTACGGCTACACCTTC	CASSLVGGTYGYTF
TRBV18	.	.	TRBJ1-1	TGTGCCAGCTCACCACGGGGACTGGGGGGTTTGGCTTTCTTT	CASSPRGLGGLAFF
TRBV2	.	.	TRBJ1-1	TGTGCCAGCTCGGCGCAGGGCCCCACTGAAGCTTTCTTT	CASSAQGPTEAFF
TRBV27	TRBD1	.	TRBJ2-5	TGTGCCAGCAGTTTCCTTGGACAGGGGGTAGGAGAGACCCAGTACTTC	CASSFLGQGVGETQYF
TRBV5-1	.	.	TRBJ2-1	TGCGCCAGCAGCTTGAGTTCTGTAGCAGAGCAGTTCTTC	CASSLSSVAEQFF
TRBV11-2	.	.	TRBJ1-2	TGTGCCAGCAGCTTAGATTTCGCGGGCTTCTATGGCTACACCTTC	CASSLDFAGFYGYTF
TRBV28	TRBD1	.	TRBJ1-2	TGTGCCAGCAGTGTGGACAGGGGGATGAGTGGCTACACCTTC	CASSVDRGMSGYTF
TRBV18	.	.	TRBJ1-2	TGTGCCAGCTCACCCGGGACTTCTGAGGGCTACACCTTC	CASSPGTSEGYTF
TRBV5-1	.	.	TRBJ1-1	TGCGCCAGCAGCTTGACAGGGTCGGGCGACACTGAAGCTTTCTTT	CASSLTGSGDTEAFF
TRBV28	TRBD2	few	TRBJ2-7	TGTGCCAGCAGTTTACGGGCGGGAGGCCATCAACCCGAGCAGTACTTC	CASSLRAGGHQPEQYF
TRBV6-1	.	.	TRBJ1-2	TGTGCCACCCTCGAATGGGCACAAAGCTATGGCTACACCTTC	CATLEWAQSYGYTF
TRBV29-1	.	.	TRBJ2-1	TGCAGCGTTGAAAGGTGGGCGGGGAATGAGCAGTTCTTC	CSVERWAGNEQFF
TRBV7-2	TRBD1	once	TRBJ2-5	TGTGCCAGCAGCCCACAGGGGGCGAAAGAGACCCAGTACTTC	CASSPQGAKETQYF